This TCR beta chain was observed in a study of cytomegalovirus exposure and HLA in healthy donors. With 0 bases clipped from V and 4 bases from J, the junction kept 3 bases outside the gene matches. This CDR3 contains 15 residues. CDR1 and CDR2 (germline): MNHEY, SVGAGI. The primer mix had 60 Vbeta and 13 Jbeta primers. Clones were sequenced by immunoSEQ multiplex PCR, and TCRdb holds only the in-frame ones, with some missing. The profile shows about 160,000 clones, approximately 79% of them singletons. The TCR sequence derives from a man aged 35 to 55 in good health and CMV-seronegative. What was sequenced was PBMCs. V and J are TRBV6-5 and TRBJ1-1; 9 bases agree with TRBD1. The CDR3 DNA reads as TGTGCCAGCAGTTACTCAGGACAGGGGCCCACTGAAGCTTTCTTT. Amino acids: CASSYSGQGPTEAFF.